This T cell receptor beta chain originates from a study of breast tumors, draining lymph nodes, adjacent tissues. This clonotype has at least ten counts. Its specificity is not known. Samples came from axillary lymph nodes draining the breast cancer. Findings and caveats of the study: That most tumor T cells come from lymph nodes remained unproven.

TCRdb re-called the multiplex PCR reads with MiXCR, one entry per CDR3 protein. The sample lists approximately 130,000 distinct CDR3 sequences, around 20% occurring once. The length of the CDR3 is 15 residues. Germline lookup yields CDR1 MGHRA and CDR2 YSYEKL. The V gene end was trimmed by 1 base and the J gene end by 10 bases; junction bases not matched to a gene: 4. This TCR came from a female donor with breast cancer. Some clones in this sample may be carry-over from other donors' samples. The sample consisted of axillary lymph node tissue. The chain carries TRBV4-1 and TRBJ1-6; the match to TRBD1 covers 10 bases. The CDR3 nucleotides are TGCGCCAGCAGCCAAGTCGAGACAGGGGGCTCACCCCTCCACTTT. Translated: CASSQVETGGSPLHF.